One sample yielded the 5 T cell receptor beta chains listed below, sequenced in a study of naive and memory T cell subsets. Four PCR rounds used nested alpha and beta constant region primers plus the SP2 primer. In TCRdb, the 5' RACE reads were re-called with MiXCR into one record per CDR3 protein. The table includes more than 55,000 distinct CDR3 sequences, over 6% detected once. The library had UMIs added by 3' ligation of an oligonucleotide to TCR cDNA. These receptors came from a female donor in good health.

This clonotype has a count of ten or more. CDR3 sequence reads: CSVEVGGGGTEAFF. The DNA of the CDR3 is TGCAGCGTTGAAGTCGGGGGGGGAGGGACTGAAGCTTTCTTT. This chain connects TRBV29-1 to TRBJ1-1; weak D call: TRBD1 (5 bases). The CDR3 has 14 residues. Germline-derived CDR1 and CDR2 are SQVTM and ANQGSEA. V was shortened by 1 base and J by 5 bases, with 14 bases between the two germline ends.

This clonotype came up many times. In DNA form, the CDR3 reads TGTGCCAGCAGCTTAGTTCGAAGCTCTGGAAACACCATATATTTT. Translating gives CASSLVRSSGNTIYF. The rearrangement joins TRBV7-2 to TRBJ1-3; D is uncertain. The CDR3 has 15 residues. CDR1 and CDR2 from the germline V gene are SGHTA and FQGNSA. V was clipped by 1 base and J by 0 bases, with 7 bases between them.

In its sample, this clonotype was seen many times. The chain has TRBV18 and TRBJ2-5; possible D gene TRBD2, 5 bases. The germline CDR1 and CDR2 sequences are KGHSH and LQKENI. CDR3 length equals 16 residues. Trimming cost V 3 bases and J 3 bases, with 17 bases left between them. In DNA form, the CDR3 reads TGTGCCAGCTCACCCGGACTGGGAGTGGGAGAAGAGACCCAGTACTTC. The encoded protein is CASSPGLGVGEETQYF.

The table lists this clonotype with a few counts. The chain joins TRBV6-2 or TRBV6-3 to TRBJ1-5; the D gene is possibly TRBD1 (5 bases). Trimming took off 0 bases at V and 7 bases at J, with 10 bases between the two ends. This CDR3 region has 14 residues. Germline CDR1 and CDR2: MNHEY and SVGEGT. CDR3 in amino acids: CASSYSKRDQPQHF. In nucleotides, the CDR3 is TGTGCCAGCAGTTACTCGAAGAGGGACCAGCCCCAGCATTTT.

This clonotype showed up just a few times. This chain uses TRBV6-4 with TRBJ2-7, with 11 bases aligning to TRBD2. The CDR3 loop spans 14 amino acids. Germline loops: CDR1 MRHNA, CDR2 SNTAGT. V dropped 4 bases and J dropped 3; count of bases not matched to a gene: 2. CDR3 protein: CASSAGTSGYEQYF. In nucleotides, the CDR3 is TGTGCCAGCAGTGCCGGGACTAGCGGCTACGAGCAGTACTTC.